The sequence of this TCR beta chain was determined in a study of blood T cell repertoires in COVID-19. Study details: Material from acute and convalescent COVID-19 was sourced from the United States, Italy and Spain. T cells, B-cell-depleted T cells, or PBMCs provided the cDNA or gDNA that served as material.

This clone was recorded once. This CDR3 is built from 12 residues. Profiled with immunoSEQ multiplex PCR; TCRdb holds only in-frame clones, not every one. The repertoire has about 74,000 clones, about 88% of them found once; the top ten carry less than 3%. The sequence was obtained from a man in his 70s with active or convalescent COVID-19. The sample taken for sequencing was peripheral blood. This chain links TRBV1 with TRBJ2-1; TRBD2 is taken as the D call from the table, unchecked against the DNA. TRBV1 is termed a pseudogene. CDR3 nucleotides: TGCACCAGCAGCCACAACGGACTAGGCCAGTTCTTC. Protein: CTSSHNGLGQFF.